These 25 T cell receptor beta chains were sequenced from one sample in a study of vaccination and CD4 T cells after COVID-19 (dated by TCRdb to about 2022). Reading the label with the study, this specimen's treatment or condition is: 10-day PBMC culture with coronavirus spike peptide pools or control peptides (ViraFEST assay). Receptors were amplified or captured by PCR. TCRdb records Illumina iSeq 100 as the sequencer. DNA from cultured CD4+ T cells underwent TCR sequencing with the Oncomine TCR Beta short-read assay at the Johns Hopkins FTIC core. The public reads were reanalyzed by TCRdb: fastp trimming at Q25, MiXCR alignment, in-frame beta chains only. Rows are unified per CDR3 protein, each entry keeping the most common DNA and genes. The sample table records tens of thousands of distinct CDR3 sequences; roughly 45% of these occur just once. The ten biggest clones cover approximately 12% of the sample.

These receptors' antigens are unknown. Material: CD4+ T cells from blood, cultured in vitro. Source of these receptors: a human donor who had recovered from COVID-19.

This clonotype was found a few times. The CDR3 coding sequence is TGTGCCAGCTCACCACCGGGACGCGGGGAGCTGTTTTTT. Translated, it gives CASSPPGRGELFF. The J gene is TRBJ2-2, the V gene TRBV18; D could derive from TRBD1 or TRBD2 (5 bases each). Germline V gives CDR1 KGHSH, CDR2 LQKENI. The CDR3 consists of 13 residues. Trimming removed 0 bases at V and 7 bases at J, with 6 bases between. Drawing the rest from reference TRBV18 and TRBJ2-2, the complete variable domain is NAGVMQNPRHLVRRRGQEARLRCSPMKGHSHVYWYRQLPEEGLKFMVYLQKENIIDESGMPKERFSAEFPKEGPSILRIQQVVRGDSAAYFCASSPPGRGELFFGEGSRLTVL.

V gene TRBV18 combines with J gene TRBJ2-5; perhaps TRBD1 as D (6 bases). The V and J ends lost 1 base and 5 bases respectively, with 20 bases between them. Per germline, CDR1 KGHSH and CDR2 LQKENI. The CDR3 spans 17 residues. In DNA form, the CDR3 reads TGTGCCAGCTCACCACAAGGGGGTAGCGTGTTCGGGGAGACCCAGTACTTC. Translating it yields CASSPQGGSVFGETQYF. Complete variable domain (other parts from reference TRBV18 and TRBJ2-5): NAGVMQNPRHLVRRRGQEARLRCSPMKGHSHVYWYRQLPEEGLKFMVYLQKENIIDESGMPKERFSAEFPKEGPSILRIQQVVRGDSAAYFCASSPQGGSVFGETQYFGPGTRLLVL.

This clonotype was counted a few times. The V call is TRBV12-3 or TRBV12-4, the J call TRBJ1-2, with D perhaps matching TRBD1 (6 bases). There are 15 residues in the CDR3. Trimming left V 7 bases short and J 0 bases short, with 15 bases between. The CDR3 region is CASIPQQGANYGYTF. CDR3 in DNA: TGTGCCAGCATACCCCAACAGGGAGCTAACTATGGCTACACCTTC.

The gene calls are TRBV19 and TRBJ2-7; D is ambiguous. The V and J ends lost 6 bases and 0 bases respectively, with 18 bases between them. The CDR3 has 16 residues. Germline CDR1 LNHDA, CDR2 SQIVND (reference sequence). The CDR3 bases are TGTGCCAGTAGACTCTCAGGAATCCCGGGCTCCTACGAGCAGTACTTC. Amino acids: CASRLSGIPGSYEQYF.

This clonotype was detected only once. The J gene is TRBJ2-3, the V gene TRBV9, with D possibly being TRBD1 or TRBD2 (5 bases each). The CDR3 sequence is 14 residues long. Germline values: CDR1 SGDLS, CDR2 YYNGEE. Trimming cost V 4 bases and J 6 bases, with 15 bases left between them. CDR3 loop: CASSPPGTGDTQYF. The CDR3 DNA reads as TGTGCCAGCAGCCCCCCGGGGACCGGGGATACGCAGTATTTT.

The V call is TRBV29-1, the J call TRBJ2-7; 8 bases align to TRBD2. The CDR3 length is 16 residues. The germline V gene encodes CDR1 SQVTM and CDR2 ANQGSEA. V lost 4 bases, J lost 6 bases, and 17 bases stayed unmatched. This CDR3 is CSVVYGGGQAGSEQYF. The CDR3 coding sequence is TGCAGCGTTGTCTACGGGGGGGGCCAGGCGGGAAGCGAGCAGTACTTC.

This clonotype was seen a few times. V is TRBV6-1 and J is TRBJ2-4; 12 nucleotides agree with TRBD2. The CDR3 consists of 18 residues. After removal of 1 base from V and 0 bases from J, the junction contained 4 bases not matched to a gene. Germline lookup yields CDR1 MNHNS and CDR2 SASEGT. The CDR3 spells CASSEGTSGVLAKNIQYF. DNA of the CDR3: TGTGCCAGCAGTGAAGGGACTAGCGGGGTCTTAGCCAAAAACATTCAGTACTTC.

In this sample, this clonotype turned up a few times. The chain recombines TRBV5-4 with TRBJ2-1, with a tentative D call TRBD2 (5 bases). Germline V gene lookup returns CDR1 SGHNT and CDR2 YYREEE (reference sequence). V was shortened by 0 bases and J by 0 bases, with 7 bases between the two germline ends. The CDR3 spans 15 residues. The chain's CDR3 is CASSLGGSSYNEQFF. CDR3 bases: TGTGCCAGCAGCTTGGGAGGGAGCTCCTACAATGAGCAGTTCTTC.

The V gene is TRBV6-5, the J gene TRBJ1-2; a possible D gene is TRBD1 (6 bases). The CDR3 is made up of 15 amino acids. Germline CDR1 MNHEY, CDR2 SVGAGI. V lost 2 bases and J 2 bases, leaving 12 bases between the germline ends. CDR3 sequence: CASSYPAGANYGYTF. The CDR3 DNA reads TGTGCCAGCAGTTACCCCGCAGGGGCGAACTATGGCTACACCTTC.

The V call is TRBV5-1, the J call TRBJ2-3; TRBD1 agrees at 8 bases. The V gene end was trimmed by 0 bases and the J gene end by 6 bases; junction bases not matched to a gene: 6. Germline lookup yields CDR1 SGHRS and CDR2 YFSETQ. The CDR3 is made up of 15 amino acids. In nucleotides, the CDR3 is TGCGCCAGCAGCTTGGAGGCAGGGGGCGTGGATACGCAGTATTTT. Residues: CASSLEAGGVDTQYF.

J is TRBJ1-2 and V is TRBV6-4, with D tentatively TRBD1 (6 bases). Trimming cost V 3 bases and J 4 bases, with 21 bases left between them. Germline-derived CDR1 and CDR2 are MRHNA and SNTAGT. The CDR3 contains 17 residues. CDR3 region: CASSDLDRIYKPYGYTF. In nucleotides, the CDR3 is TGTGCCAGCAGTGATCTGGACAGAATATACAAACCCTATGGCTACACCTTC.

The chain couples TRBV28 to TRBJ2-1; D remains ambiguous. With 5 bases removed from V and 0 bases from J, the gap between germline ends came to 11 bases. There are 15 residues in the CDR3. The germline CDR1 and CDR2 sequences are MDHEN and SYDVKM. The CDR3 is CASSPTRSSYNEQFF. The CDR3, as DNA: TGTGCCAGCAGTCCGACAAGGAGCTCCTACAATGAGCAGTTCTTC.

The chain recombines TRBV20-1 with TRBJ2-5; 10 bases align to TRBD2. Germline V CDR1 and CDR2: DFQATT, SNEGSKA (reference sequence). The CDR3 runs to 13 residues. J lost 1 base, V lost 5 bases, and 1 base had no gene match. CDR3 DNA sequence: TGCAGTGCTCCTAGCGGGAGCCAAGAGACCCAGTACTTC. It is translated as CSAPSGSQETQYF.

The CDR3 loop is CASSLQGRGAQETQYF. The CDR3 nucleotides are TGTGCCAGCAGCTTACAGGGGAGGGGGGCCCAGGAGACCCAGTACTTC. V and J are TRBV6-1 and TRBJ2-5, with D tentatively TRBD1 or TRBD2 (7 bases each). The CDR3 extends over 16 amino acids. Germline V gives CDR1 MNHNS, CDR2 SASEGT. V lost 6 bases to trimming and J lost 5 bases, with 22 bases between them.

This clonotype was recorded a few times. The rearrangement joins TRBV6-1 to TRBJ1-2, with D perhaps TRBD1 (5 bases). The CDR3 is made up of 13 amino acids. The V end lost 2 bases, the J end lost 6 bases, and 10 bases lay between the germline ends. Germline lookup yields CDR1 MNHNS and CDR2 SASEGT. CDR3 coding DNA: TGTGCCAGCAGTGAACGTTTAGGGGATGGCTACACCTTC. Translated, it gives CASSERLGDGYTF.

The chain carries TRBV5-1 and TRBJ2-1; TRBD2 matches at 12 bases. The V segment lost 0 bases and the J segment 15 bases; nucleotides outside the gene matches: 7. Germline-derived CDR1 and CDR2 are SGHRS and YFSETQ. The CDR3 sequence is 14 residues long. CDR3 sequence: CASSLAPTSGRRFF. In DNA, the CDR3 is TGCGCCAGCAGCTTGGCCCCAACTAGCGGGAGGCGGTTCTTC.

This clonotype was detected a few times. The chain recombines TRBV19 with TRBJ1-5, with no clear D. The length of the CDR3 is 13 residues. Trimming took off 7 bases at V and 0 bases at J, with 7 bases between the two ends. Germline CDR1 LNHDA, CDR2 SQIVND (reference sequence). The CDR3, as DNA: TGTGCCAGTAACAGTTATAGCAATCAGCCCCAGCATTTT. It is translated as CASNSYSNQPQHF.

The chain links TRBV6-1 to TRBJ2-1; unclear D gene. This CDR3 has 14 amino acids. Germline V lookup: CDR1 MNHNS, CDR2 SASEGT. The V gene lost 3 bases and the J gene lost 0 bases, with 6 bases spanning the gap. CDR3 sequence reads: CASSDWSSYNEQFF. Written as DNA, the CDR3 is TGTGCCAGCAGTGACTGGTCCTCCTACAATGAGCAGTTCTTC.

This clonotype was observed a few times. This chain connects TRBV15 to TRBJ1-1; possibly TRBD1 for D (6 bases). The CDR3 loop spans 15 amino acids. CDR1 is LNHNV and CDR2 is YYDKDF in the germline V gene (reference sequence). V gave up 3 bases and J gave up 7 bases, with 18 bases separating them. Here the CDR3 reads CATSSGGGRVGEAFF. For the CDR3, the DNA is TGTGCCACCAGCAGCGGGGGGGGCCGGGTCGGTGAAGCTTTCTTT. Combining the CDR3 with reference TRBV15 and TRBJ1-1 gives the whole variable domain DAMVIQNPRYQVTQFGKPVTLSCSQTLNHNVMYWYQQKSSQAPKLLFHYYDKDFNNEADTPDNFQSRRPNTSFCFLDIRSPGLGDTAMYLCATSSGGGRVGEAFFGQGTRLTVV.

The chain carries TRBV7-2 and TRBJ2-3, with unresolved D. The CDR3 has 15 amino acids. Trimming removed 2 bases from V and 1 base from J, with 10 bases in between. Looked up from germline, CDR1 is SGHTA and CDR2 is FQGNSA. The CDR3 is CASSLTGVGTDTQYF. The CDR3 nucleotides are TGTGCCAGCAGCTTAACGGGCGTTGGCACAGATACGCAGTATTTT.

The CDR3 loop reads CASSFDRLSYTF. The DNA for the CDR3 is TGTGCCAGCAGTTTCGACAGGCTCAGCTACACCTTC. The chain recombines TRBV28 with TRBJ1-2; the D gene is possibly TRBD1 (6 bases). The germline V and J ends were trimmed by 3 bases and 9 bases, with 11 bases remaining between them. This CDR3 has 12 residues. CDR1 MDHEN and CDR2 SYDVKM come from the germline V gene.

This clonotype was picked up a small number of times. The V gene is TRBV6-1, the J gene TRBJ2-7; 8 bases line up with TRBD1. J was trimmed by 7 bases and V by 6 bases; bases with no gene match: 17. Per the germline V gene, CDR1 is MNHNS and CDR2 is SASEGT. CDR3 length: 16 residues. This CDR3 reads CASRPTDRGEGSEQYF. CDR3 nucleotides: TGTGCCAGCAGACCAACCGACAGGGGAGAGGGTAGTGAGCAGTACTTC.

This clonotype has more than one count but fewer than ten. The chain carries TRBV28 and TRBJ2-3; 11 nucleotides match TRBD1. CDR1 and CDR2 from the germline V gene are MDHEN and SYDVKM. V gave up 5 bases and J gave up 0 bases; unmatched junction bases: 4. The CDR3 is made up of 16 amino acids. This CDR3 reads CASSPWTGGSTDTQYF. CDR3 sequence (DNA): TGTGCCAGCAGTCCGTGGACAGGGGGCAGCACAGATACGCAGTATTTT.

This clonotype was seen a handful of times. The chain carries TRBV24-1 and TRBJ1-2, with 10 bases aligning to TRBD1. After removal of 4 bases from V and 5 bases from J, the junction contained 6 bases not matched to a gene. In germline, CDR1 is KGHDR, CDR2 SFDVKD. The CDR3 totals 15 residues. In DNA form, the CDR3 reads TGTGCCACCAGTGACCCGGGACAGGGGAGGTATGGCTACACCTTC. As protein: CATSDPGQGRYGYTF.

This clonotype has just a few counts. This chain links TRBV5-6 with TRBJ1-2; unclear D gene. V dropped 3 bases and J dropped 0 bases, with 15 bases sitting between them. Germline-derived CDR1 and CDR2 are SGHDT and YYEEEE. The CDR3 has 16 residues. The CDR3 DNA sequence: TGTGCCAGCAGCTCCCTTATGGAAATAGCTAACTATGGCTACACCTTC. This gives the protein CASSSLMEIANYGYTF.